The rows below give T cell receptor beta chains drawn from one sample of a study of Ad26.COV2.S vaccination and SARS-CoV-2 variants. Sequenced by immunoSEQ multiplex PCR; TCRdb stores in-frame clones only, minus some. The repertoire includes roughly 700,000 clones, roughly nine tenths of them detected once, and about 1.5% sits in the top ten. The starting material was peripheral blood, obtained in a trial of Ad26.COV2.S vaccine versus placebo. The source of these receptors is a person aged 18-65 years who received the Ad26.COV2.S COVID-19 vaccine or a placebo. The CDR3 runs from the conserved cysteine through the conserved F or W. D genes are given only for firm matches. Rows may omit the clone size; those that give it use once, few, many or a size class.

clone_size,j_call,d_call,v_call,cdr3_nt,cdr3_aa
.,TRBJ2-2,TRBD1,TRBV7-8,TGTGCCAGCAGCTTTAGGAGGGGTTCGGGACAGGGGGTTGTCGGGGAGCTGTTTTTT,CASSFRRGSGQGVVGELFF
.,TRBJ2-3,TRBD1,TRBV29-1,TGCAGCGTCCGGGGACAGGGGATCACAGATACGCAGTATTTT,CSVRGQGITDTQYF
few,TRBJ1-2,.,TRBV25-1,TGTGCCAGCAGTGAATGGCAGGGAGAGGGCTACACCTTC,CASSEWQGEGYTF
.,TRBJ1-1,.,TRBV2,TGTGCCAGCAGCGGGGGGGCAGGATCCACTGAAGCTTTCTTT,CASSGGAGSTEAFF
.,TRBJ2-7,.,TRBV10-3,TGTGCCATCAGTGATGTAGCCTACGAGCAGTACTTC,CAISDVAYEQYF
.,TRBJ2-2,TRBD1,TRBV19,TGTGCCAGTAGTATAGGACAGGGATCCGGGGAGCTGTTTTTT,CASSIGQGSGELFF
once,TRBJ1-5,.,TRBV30,TGTGCCTGGACCGGCTCTGCGAATCAGCCCCAGCATTTT,CAWTGSANQPQHF
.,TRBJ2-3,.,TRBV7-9,TGTGCCAGCAGCTCCAAGTGGGTTTCGAGGGGCACAGATACGCAGTATTTT,CASSSKWVSRGTDTQYF
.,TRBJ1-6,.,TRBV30,TGTGCCTGGAGTTCATCTCCAGGGAATTCACCCCTCCACTTT,CAWSSSPGNSPLHF
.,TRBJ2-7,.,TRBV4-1,TGCGCCAGCAGCCAAGAGGGGTGGGGGACCTCCTACGAGCAGTACTTC,CASSQEGWGTSYEQYF
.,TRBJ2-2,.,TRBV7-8,TGTGCCAGCAGCCAACCGGGACACAACACCGGGGAGCTGTTTTTT,CASSQPGHNTGELFF
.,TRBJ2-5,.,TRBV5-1,TGCGCCAGCAGCTCTGGCCTCAGGCAACAAGAGACCCAGTACTTC,CASSSGLRQQETQYF
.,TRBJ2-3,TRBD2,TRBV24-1,TGTGCCACGGAGGGCGGTGCTAGCGGAACACAATATACGCAGTATTTT,CATEGGASGTQYTQYF
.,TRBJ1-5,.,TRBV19,TGTGCCAGTAGTATAGACTCAGGGCTTGGGCAGCCCCAGCATTTT,CASSIDSGLGQPQHF
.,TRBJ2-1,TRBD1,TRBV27,TGTGCCAGCAGGCTCGAACCAGGGGGTCGGTATGAGCAGTTCTTC,CASRLEPGGRYEQFF